These 14 T cell receptor beta chains were sequenced from one sample in a study of CXCR3-negative and CXCR3-positive naive CD8 T cells. For these TCRs, the target antigens are not known. Whole-study results and caveats: CXCR3-expressing naive cells carried TRB CDR3s more hydrophobic than those of CXCR3-negative naive cells.

In preparing the TRB cDNA libraries, 5' RACE with UMI labels was used. TCRdb processed the 5' RACE reads again and assigns one entry to each CDR3 protein, with no DNA. Here the sample table reports under 150,000 distinct CDR3 sequences. The material sequenced was naive CXCR3+ CD8+ T cells from blood. Subset in this sample: CD45RO-CCR7+CD27+CD95- naive CD8+ T cells expressing CXCR3 (TNR3+). Receptors originate from a human donor in good health. Some clones in this sample may be carry-over from other donors' samples.

The V and J genes are TRBV12-3 or TRBV12-4 and TRBJ2-2; TCRdb calls TRBD1, which cannot be checked without DNA. This CDR3 region has 15 residues. CDR3 amino acids: CASRGQGAGTGELFF.

This sequence joins TRBV9 and TRBJ2-7; the D call from TCRdb, TRBD1, cannot be confirmed without DNA. Germline CDR1 and CDR2: SGDLS and YYNGEE. The CDR3 is 14 amino acids. The CDR3: CASSRGRGAYEQYF.

This sequence joins TRBV7-9 and TRBJ2-3; TCRdb picks TRBD2, but there is no DNA to check that call. Germline values: CDR1 SEHNR, CDR2 FQNEAQ (reference sequence). The CDR3 loop spans 16 amino acids. The CDR3 sequence is CASSSGTSAKGDTQYF.

The J gene is TRBJ2-1, the V gene TRBV20-1. From germline, CDR1 is DFQATT and CDR2 SNEGSKA (reference sequence). The CDR3 runs 14 residues. The CDR3 reads CSARGGFSYNEQFF.

J is TRBJ2-1 and V is TRBV5-1; TCRdb proposes TRBD1, but this gene call is untestable without DNA. The CDR3 is made up of 16 amino acids. Germline CDR1 and CDR2: SGHRS and YFSETQ. The CDR3 sequence: CASSLGPDRNLNEQFF.

This chain links TRBV30 with TRBJ1-4; without DNA, the TCRdb call of TRBD1 cannot be checked. CDR3 size: 16 residues. Germline CDR1 is GTSNPN and CDR2 is SVGIG (reference sequence). CDR3: CAWVWTAYATNEKLFF.

The chain couples TRBV11-1 to TRBJ2-5; the TCRdb D gene call, TRBD1, has no DNA to confirm it. CDR3 length equals 13 residues. Germline V gene lookup returns CDR1 SGHAT and CDR2 FQDESV (reference sequence). The CDR3 region is CASSFSRVETQYF.

The J gene is TRBJ2-1, the V gene TRBV29-1. The CDR3 sequence is 11 residues long. Germline CDR1 is SQVTM and CDR2 is ANQGSEA. The CDR3 loop is CSHNLDDEQFF.

The J gene is TRBJ2-5, the V gene TRBV28; TCRdb gives TRBD1 as the D gene, but with no DNA this cannot be confirmed. CDR3 length equals 12 residues. Germline V gene lookup returns CDR1 MDHEN and CDR2 SYDVKM. CDR3 protein: CASSTGAKTQYF.

The rearrangement uses TRBV4-1 and TRBJ2-5. Germline loops: CDR1 MGHRA, CDR2 YSYEKL. The CDR3 extends over 14 amino acids. CDR3 sequence: CASSQIGSQETQYF.

The chain links TRBV11-3 to TRBJ2-1; TCRdb calls TRBD2, which cannot be checked without DNA. The germline V gene encodes CDR1 SGHNT and CDR2 YENEEA. The CDR3 is 16 residues long. The CDR3 sequence is CASSHSWLSGTPEQFF. Full variable domain (outside the CDR3, taken from reference TRBV11-3 and TRBJ2-1): EAGVVQSPRYKIIEKKQPVAFWCNPISGHNTLYWYLQNLGQGPELLIRYENEEAVDDSQLPKDRFSAERLKGVDSTLKIQPAELGDSAVYLCASSHSWLSGTPEQFFGPGTRLTVL.

This chain links TRBV2 with TRBJ2-5; TCRdb names TRBD1, which stays unverified in the absence of DNA. The CDR3 has 16 amino acids. CDR1 and CDR2 (germline): SNHLY, FYNNEI. The CDR3 region is CASSFFPGRPKETQYF.

The J gene is TRBJ1-4, the V gene TRBV20-1; as DNA is missing, the TRBD1 call by TCRdb cannot be tested. Looked up from germline, CDR1 is DFQATT and CDR2 is SNEGSKA (reference sequence). The CDR3 spans 17 residues. CDR3 loop: CSARAYPTGKGAEKLFF.

This CDR3 is CASSRSGTFSYNEQFF. V is TRBV12-3 or TRBV12-4 and J is TRBJ2-1; the TRBD2 assignment by TCRdb is unverifiable without DNA. The CDR3 spans 16 residues.